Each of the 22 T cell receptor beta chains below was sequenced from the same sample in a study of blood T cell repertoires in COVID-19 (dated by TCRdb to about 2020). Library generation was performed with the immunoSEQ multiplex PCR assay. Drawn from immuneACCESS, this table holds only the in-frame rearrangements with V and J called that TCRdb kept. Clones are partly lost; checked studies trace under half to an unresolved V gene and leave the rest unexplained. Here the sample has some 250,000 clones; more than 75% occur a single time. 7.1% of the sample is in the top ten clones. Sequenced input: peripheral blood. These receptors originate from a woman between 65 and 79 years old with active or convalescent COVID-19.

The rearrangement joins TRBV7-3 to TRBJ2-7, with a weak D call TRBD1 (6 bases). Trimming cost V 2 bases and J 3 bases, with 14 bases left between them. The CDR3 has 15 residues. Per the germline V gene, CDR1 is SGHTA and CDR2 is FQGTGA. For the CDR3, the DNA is TGTGCCAGCAGCTTATACGGGTCAGGGGACTACGAGCAGTACTTC. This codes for CASSLYGSGDYEQYF.

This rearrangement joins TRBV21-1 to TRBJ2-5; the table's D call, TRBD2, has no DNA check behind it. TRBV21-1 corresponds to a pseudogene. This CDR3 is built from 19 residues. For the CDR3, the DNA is TGTGCCAGCAGCCCTCGACTAGCGGGGGGCCGAAAAATTCAAGAGACCCAGTACTTC. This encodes CASSPRLAGGRKIQETQYF.

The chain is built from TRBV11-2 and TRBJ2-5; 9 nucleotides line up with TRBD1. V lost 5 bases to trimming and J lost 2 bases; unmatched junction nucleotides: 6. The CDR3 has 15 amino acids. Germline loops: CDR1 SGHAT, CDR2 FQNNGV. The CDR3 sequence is CASSKGTGRQETQYF. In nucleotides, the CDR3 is TGTGCCAGCAGCAAAGGGACAGGGAGGCAAGAGACCCAGTACTTC.

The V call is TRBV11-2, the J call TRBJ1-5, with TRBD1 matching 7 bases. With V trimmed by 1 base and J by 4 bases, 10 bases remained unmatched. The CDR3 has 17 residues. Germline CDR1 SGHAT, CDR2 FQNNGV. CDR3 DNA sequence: TGTGCCAGCAGCTTAGGAGCAGGCAGGGGGACAAATCAGCCCCAGCATTTT. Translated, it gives CASSLGAGRGTNQPQHF.

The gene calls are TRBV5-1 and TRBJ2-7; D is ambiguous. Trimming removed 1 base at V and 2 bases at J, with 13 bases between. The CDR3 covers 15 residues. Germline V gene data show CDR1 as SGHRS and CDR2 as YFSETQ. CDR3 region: CASSLTGSRPYEQYF. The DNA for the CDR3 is TGCGCCAGCAGCTTGACCGGTTCCAGGCCCTACGAGCAGTACTTC. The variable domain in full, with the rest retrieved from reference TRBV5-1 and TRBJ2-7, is KAGVTQTPRYLIKTRGQQVTLSCSPISGHRSVSWYQQTPGQGLQFLFEYFSETQRNKGNFPGRFSGRQFSNSRSEMNVSTLELGDSALYLCASSLTGSRPYEQYFGPGTRLTVT.

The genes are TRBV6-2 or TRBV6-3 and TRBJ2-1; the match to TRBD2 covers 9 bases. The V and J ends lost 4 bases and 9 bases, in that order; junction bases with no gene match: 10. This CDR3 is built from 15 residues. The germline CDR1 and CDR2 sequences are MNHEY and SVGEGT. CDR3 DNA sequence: TGTGCCAGCAGTTTAGGGACTAGCAAGATTAGTGAGCAGTTCTTC. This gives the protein CASSLGTSKISEQFF.

The CDR3 is CSASGIVSGNYGYTF. CDR3 sequence (DNA): TGCAGTGCTAGTGGGATCGTATCAGGGAACTATGGCTACACCTTC. This rearrangement joins TRBV20-1 to TRBJ1-2; TRBD1 might be the D (5 bases). The CDR3 extends over 15 amino acids. Germline assignment: CDR1 DFQATT and CDR2 SNEGSKA (reference sequence). Trimming removed 3 bases from V and 2 bases from J, with 16 bases in between.

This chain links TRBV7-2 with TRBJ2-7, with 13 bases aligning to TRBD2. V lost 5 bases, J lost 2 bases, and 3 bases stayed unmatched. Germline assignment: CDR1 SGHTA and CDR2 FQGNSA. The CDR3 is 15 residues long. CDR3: CASSRGTSGTYEQYF. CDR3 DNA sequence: TGTGCCAGCAGCCGCGGGACTAGCGGGACCTACGAGCAGTACTTC.

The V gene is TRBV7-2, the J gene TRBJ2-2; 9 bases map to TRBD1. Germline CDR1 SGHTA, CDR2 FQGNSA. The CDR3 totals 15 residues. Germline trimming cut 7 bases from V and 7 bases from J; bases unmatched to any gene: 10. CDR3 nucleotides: TGTGCCAGCATGTCCGGGACAGGGCGAAACGGGGAGCTGTTTTTT. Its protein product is CASMSGTGRNGELFF.

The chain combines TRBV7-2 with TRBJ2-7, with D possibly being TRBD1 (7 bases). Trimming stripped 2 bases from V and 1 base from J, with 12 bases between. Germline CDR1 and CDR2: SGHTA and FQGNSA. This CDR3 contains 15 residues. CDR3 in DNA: TGTGCCAGCAGCTTAAGGAGGGGGCCATCCTACGAGCAGTACTTC. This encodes CASSLRRGPSYEQYF.

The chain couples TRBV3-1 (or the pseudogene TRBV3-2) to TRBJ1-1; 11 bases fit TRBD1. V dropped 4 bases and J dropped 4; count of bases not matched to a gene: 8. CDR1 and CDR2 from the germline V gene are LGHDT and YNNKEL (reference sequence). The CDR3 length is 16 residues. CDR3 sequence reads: CASSPGTGGRRTEAFF. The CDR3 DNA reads TGTGCCAGCAGCCCGGGGACAGGGGGAAGGCGCACTGAAGCTTTCTTT.

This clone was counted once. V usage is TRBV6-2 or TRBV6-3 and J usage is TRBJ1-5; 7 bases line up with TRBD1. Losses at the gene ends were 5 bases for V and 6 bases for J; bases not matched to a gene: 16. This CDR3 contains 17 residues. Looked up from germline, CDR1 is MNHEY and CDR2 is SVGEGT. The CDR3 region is CASSPPTGRGDRQPQHF. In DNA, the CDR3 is TGTGCCAGCAGTCCCCCGACGGGCAGGGGGGATCGTCAGCCCCAGCATTTT.

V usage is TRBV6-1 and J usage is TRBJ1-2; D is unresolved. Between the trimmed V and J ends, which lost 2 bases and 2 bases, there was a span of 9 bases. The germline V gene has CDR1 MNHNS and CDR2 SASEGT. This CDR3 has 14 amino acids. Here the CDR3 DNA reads TGTGCCAGCAGTGAATACCCAGGAAACTATGGCTACACCTTC. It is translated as CASSEYPGNYGYTF.

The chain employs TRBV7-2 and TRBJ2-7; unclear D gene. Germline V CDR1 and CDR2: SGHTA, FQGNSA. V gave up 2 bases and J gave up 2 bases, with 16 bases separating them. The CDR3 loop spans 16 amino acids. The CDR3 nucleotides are TGTGCCAGCAGCTTAATCAGTCACAGTAATACCTACGAGCAGTACTTC. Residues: CASSLISHSNTYEQYF. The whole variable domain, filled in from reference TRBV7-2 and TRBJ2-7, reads GAGVSQSPSNKVTEKGKDVELRCDPISGHTALYWYRQSLGQGLEFLIYFQGNSAPDKSGLPSDRFSAERTGGSVSTLTIQRTQQEDSAVYLCASSLISHSNTYEQYFGPGTRLTVT.

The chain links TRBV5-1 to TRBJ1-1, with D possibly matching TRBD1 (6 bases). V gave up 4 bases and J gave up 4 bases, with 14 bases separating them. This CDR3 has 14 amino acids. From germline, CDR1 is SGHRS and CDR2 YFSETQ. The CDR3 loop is CASSRITGTTEAFF. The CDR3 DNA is TGCGCCAGCAGCCGTATTACAGGGACCACTGAAGCTTTCTTT. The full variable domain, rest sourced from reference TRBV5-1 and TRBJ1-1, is KAGVTQTPRYLIKTRGQQVTLSCSPISGHRSVSWYQQTPGQGLQFLFEYFSETQRNKGNFPGRFSGRQFSNSRSEMNVSTLELGDSALYLCASSRITGTTEAFFGQGTRLTVV.

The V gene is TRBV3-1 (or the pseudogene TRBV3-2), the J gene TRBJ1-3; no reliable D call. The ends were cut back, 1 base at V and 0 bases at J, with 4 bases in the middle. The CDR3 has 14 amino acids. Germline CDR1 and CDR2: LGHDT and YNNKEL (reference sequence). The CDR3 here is CASSQVDSGNTIYF. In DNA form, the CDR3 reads TGTGCCAGCAGCCAAGTAGACTCTGGAAACACCATATATTTT.

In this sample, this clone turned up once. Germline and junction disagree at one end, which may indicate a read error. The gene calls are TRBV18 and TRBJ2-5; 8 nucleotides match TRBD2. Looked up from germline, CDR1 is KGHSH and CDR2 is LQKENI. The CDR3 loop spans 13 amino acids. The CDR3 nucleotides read TGTGCCAGCTCACCGGCGGGCGGGGGGACGACGCACTTC. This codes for CASSPAGGGTTHF.

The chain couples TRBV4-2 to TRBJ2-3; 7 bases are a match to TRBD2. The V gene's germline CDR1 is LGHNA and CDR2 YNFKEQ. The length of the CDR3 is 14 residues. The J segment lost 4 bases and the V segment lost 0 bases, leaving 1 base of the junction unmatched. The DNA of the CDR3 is TGTGCCAGCAGCCAAGAAGGGAGGGCAGATACGCAGTATTTT. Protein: CASSQEGRADTQYF.

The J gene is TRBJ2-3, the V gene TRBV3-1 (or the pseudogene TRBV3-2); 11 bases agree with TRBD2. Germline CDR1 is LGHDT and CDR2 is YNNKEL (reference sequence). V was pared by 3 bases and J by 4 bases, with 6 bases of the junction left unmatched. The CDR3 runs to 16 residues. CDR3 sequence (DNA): TGTGCCAGCAGCCAGGGTAGCGGGGGGGCAGCAGATACGCAGTATTTT. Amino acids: CASSQGSGGAADTQYF.

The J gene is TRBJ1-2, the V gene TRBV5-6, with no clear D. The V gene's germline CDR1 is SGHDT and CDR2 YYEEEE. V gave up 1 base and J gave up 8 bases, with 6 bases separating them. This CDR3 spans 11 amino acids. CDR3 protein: CASSLLGGYTF. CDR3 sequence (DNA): TGTGCCAGCAGCTTGCTTGGCGGCTACACCTTC.

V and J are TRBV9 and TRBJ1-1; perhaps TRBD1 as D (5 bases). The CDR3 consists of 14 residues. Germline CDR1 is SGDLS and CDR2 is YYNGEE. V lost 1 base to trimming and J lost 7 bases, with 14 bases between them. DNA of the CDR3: TGTGCCAGCAGCGTACTTCCGGGGGACGGTGAAGCTTTCTTT. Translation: CASSVLPGDGEAFF.

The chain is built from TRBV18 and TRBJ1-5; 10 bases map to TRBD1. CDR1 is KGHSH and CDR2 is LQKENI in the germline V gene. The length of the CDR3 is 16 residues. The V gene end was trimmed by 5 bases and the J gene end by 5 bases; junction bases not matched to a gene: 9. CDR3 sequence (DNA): TGTGCCAGCTCAGCTGAATTAGGACAGGGGGATCAGCCCCAGCATTTT. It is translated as CASSAELGQGDQPQHF.